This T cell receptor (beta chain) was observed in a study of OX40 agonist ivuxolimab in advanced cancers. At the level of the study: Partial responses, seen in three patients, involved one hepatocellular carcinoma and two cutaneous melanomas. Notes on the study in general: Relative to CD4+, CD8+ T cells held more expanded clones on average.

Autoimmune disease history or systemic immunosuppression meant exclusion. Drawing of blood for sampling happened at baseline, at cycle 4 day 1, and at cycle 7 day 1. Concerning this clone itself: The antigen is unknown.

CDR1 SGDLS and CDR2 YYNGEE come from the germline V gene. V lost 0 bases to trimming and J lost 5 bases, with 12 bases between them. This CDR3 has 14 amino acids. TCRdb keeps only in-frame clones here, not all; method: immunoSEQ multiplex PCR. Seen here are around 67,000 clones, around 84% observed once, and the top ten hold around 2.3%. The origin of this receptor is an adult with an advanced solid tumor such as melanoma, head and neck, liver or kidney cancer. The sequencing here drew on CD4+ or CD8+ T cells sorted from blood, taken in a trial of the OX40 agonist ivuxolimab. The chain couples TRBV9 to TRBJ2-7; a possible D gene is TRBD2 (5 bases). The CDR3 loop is CASSVGAGQDEQYF. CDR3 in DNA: TGTGCCAGCAGCGTAGGGGCGGGCCAGGACGAGCAGTACTTC.